Each of the 22 T cell receptor beta chains below was sequenced from the same sample in a study of neurological immune-mediated disorders. Using its own MiXCR run on the 5' RACE reads, TCRdb lists one record per CDR3 protein. The repertoire has tens of thousands of distinct CDR3 sequences, about 15% of them found once; the top ten carry roughly 14%. The sample consisted of PBMCs. The receptors shown here come from a female donor with HTLV-1-associated myelopathy (HAM/TSP).

The table lists this clonotype with many counts. The chain carries TRBV7-2 and TRBJ2-3, with TRBD1 matching 8 bases. CDR3 length: 15 residues. With 1 base clipped from V and 4 bases from J, the junction kept 4 bases outside the gene matches. Germline V CDR1 and CDR2: SGHTA, FQGNSA. The DNA for the CDR3 is TGTGCCAGCAGCTTAGACTCAGGGGGCTCAGATACGCAGTATTTT. This sequence encodes CASSLDSGGSDTQYF.

The table lists this clonotype with many counts. The chain combines TRBV29-1 with TRBJ2-7; no firm D call. The CDR3 is made up of 10 amino acids. V lost 4 bases and J 3 bases, leaving 4 bases between the germline ends. Germline CDR1 and CDR2: SQVTM and ANQGSEA. As DNA, the CDR3 is TGCAGCGTTGTCAACTACGAGCAGTACTTC. It codes for CSVVNYEQYF.

This clonotype was counted many times. The genes are TRBV3-1 and TRBJ2-1, with 12 bases that match TRBD2. CDR3 length equals 15 residues. After removal of 3 bases from V and 9 bases from J, the junction contained 6 bases not matched to a gene. The germline V gene has CDR1 LGHDT and CDR2 YNNKEL (reference sequence). The CDR3 is CASSHLAGGPGEQFF. The CDR3 region has the DNA TGTGCCAGCAGCCACCTAGCGGGAGGGCCGGGTGAGCAGTTCTTC.

This clonotype was picked up many times. The chain has TRBV18 and TRBJ2-1; possibly TRBD1 or TRBD2 for D (5 bases each). From germline, CDR1 is KGHSH and CDR2 LQKENI. The V end lost 3 bases, the J end lost 12 bases, and 18 bases lay between the germline ends. The CDR3 runs 14 residues. The CDR3 here is CASSPGPYEPSQFF. The CDR3 DNA follows: TGTGCCAGCTCACCGGGACCTTATGAACCATCGCAGTTCTTC.

This clonotype was detected many times. The V call is TRBV6-5, the J call TRBJ2-5; 9 bases are a match to TRBD2. The CDR3 totals 16 residues. Germline values: CDR1 MNHEY, CDR2 SVGAGI. Trimming took 10 bases from V and 2 from J; bases not matched to a gene: 14. The CDR3 reads CATCLEAGGLQETQYF. The DNA of the CDR3 is TGTGCCACCTGTCTCGAAGCGGGGGGCTTACAAGAGACCCAGTACTTC.

The rearrangement links TRBV24-1 to TRBJ2-1; 10 bases match TRBD1. The CDR3 is 16 amino acids. The V segment lost 4 bases and the J segment 2 bases; nucleotides outside the gene matches: 4. Per the germline V gene, CDR1 is KGHDR and CDR2 is SFDVKD. This chain's CDR3 is CATSDPGQGAYNEQFF. DNA of the CDR3: TGTGCCACCAGTGACCCTGGACAGGGGGCCTACAATGAGCAGTTCTTC.

This clonotype was seen at least ten times. This chain joins TRBV7-3 and TRBJ2-2, with a tentative D call TRBD2 (6 bases). CDR3 length: 16 amino acids. The germline V gene encodes CDR1 SGHTA and CDR2 FQGTGA. V was clipped by 5 bases and J by 4 bases, with 17 bases between them. The CDR3 DNA follows: TGTGCCAGCAGCCCTTCTAGCGCGTTGGGCACCGGGGAGCTGTTTTTT. Translating it yields CASSPSSALGTGELFF.

This clonotype was recorded at least ten times. The chain carries TRBV7-6 and TRBJ2-2, with D maybe TRBD1 (5 bases). Trimming removed 5 bases from V and 4 bases from J, with 20 bases in between. The CDR3 covers 17 residues. Germline CDR1 reads SGHVS; CDR2 reads FNYEAQ. The CDR3 sequence is CASSTELRGQGTGELFF. CDR3 DNA: TGTGCCAGCAGCACGGAACTTAGGGGCCAAGGCACCGGGGAGCTGTTTTTT.

This clonotype was picked up many times. The genes are TRBV12-3 or TRBV12-4 and TRBJ2-3; D is possibly TRBD1 or TRBD2 (5 bases each). The CDR3 loop spans 15 amino acids. V lost 8 bases and J lost 5, with 20 bases in between. CDR3 in DNA: TGTGCCAGCCGCCCCGGCGGGCAGGGTGGAGATACGCAGTATTTT. This codes for CASRPGGQGGDTQYF.

Of note for this clonotype: A much larger clone differs from this one at a single base, so this may be a read error. The chain has TRBV20-1 and TRBJ1-1, with D possibly being TRBD1 (5 bases). Trimming removed 6 bases from V and 8 bases from J, with 16 bases in between. The CDR3 is 12 residues long. The germline gives CDR1 DFQATT, CDR2 SNEGSKA (reference sequence). The CDR3 here is CSAKPDGAEAFF. The CDR3 coding sequence is TGCAGTGCCAAACCGGACGGGGCAGAAGCTTTCTTT.

This clonotype has only one observation. The CDR3 carries no conserved terminal phenylalanine or tryptophan, so it likely arises from a read error. The chain employs TRBV7-9 and TRBJ2-1; 9 bases map to TRBD2. This CDR3 comprises 15 residues. Germline V gene sequence: CDR1 SEHNR, CDR2 FQNEAQ (reference sequence). With V trimmed by 3 bases and J by 2 bases, 2 bases remained unmatched. The CDR3 reads CASSFGGGAYNEQFL. The DNA of the CDR3 is TGTGCCAGCAGCTTCGGCGGGGGGGCCTACAATGAGCAGTTCTTA.

This clonotype occurred many times. This chain connects TRBV7-8 to TRBJ1-3, with D perhaps matching TRBD1 (5 bases). The germline gives CDR1 SGHVS, CDR2 FQNEAQ. Trimming shortened V by 3 bases and J by 4 bases, and 25 bases separated the two germline ends. The CDR3 runs 19 residues. The CDR3 region is CASSFLLAAGRSSGNTIYF. CDR3 DNA: TGTGCCAGCAGCTTTCTTTTAGCGGCAGGGAGGTCGTCGGGAAACACCATATATTTT.

In its sample, this clonotype was seen many times. The rearrangement uses TRBV20-1 and TRBJ1-1; no clear D. Germline V CDR1 and CDR2: DFQATT, SNEGSKA (reference sequence). The CDR3 runs 13 residues. Trimming took off 6 bases at V and 0 bases at J, with 11 bases between the two ends. CDR3 protein: CSALSFMNTEAFF. The CDR3 DNA reads as TGCAGTGCCCTTAGTTTCATGAACACTGAAGCTTTCTTT.

This clonotype was detected once. One junction end does not reproduce the germline sequence, and a read error may be involved. The chain links TRBV12-3 or TRBV12-4 to TRBJ2-2; 11 nucleotides match TRBD1. This CDR3 contains 18 residues. Here the CDR3 reads CSSRLAGTGGMSTGELFF. The DNA for the CDR3 is TGTTCCAGCAGACTGGCCGGGACAGGGGGAATGAGCACCGGGGAGCTGTTTTTT.

This clonotype was picked up many times. The genes are TRBV29-1 and TRBJ2-1, with 8 bases that match TRBD2. CDR3 length: 16 amino acids. V dropped 0 bases and J dropped 0; count of bases not matched to a gene: 4. CDR1 is SQVTM and CDR2 is ANQGSEA in the germline V gene. The CDR3 spells CSVEDRRGGSYNEQFF. The CDR3 DNA is TGCAGCGTTGAAGATCGTCGGGGGGGCTCCTACAATGAGCAGTTCTTC.

This clonotype was detected ten times or more. The gene calls are TRBV6-5 and TRBJ2-7, with a weak D call TRBD1 (5 bases). Trimming took off 4 bases at V and 5 bases at J, with 12 bases between the two ends. This CDR3 is 13 amino acids long. From germline, CDR1 is MNHEY and CDR2 SVGAGI. The DNA for the CDR3 is TGTGCCAGCAGTTCCGACAGATGGGACGAGCAGTACTTC. It translates to CASSSDRWDEQYF.

This clonotype was recorded at least ten times. The rearrangement joins TRBV7-2 to TRBJ2-7, with D tentatively TRBD1 (5 bases). Trimming removed 1 base at V and 10 bases at J, with 14 bases between. Germline-derived CDR1 and CDR2 are SGHTA and FQGNSA. The CDR3 extends over 13 amino acids. The CDR3 loop reads CASSLEGQLGQYF. DNA for the CDR3: TGTGCCAGCAGCTTAGAAGGACAATTGGGACAGTACTTC.

This clonotype was counted at least ten times. The chain recombines TRBV20-1 with TRBJ2-7, with D unresolved. CDR3 length: 14 amino acids. Trimming shortened V by 0 bases and J by 4 bases, and 13 bases separated the two germline ends. The germline gives CDR1 DFQATT, CDR2 SNEGSKA (reference sequence). CDR3 DNA: TGCAGTGCTAGAGACGCTAAGGGTGGGTACGAGCAGTACTTC. Amino acids: CSARDAKGGYEQYF.

This clonotype was recorded at least ten times. The genes are TRBV11-2 and TRBJ2-7; D gene unclear. CDR3 length: 13 residues. Germline loops: CDR1 SGHAT, CDR2 FQNNGV. With 5 bases removed from V and 5 bases from J, the gap between germline ends came to 13 bases. CDR3 region: CASSLRNGDEQYF. Written as DNA, the CDR3 is TGTGCCAGCAGCCTGAGGAATGGAGACGAGCAGTACTTC.

This clonotype has a count of ten or more. The chain couples TRBV29-1 to TRBJ2-2, with a tentative D call TRBD2 (5 bases). This CDR3 comprises 12 residues. CDR1 and CDR2 from the germline V gene are SQVTM and ANQGSEA. V gave up 7 bases and J gave up 3 bases, with 9 bases separating them. For the CDR3, the DNA is TGCAGCGGTTGCGGGCACACCGGGGAGCTGTTTTTT. Translating it yields CSGCGHTGELFF.

Only one count was recorded for this clonotype. The V call is TRBV6-2 or TRBV6-3, the J call TRBJ1-5; no reliable D call. Germline loops: CDR1 MNHEY, CDR2 SVGEGT. The V gene lost 7 bases and the J gene lost 0 bases, with 10 bases spanning the gap. The CDR3 totals 14 residues. The CDR3 sequence is CASTYGLSNQPQHF. The CDR3 nucleotides read TGTGCCAGCACCTACGGACTTAGCAATCAGCCCCAGCATTTT.

This clonotype was picked up many times. The gene calls are TRBV5-1 and TRBJ1-5, with D perhaps matching TRBD1 (5 bases). The length of the CDR3 is 16 residues. Trimming removed 3 bases at V and 5 bases at J, with 18 bases between. Germline values: CDR1 SGHRS, CDR2 YFSETQ. Written as DNA, the CDR3 is TGCGCCAGCAGCTGCCCCGGGGGGAAGTGTGATCAGCCCCAGCATTTT. The encoded protein is CASSCPGGKCDQPQHF.